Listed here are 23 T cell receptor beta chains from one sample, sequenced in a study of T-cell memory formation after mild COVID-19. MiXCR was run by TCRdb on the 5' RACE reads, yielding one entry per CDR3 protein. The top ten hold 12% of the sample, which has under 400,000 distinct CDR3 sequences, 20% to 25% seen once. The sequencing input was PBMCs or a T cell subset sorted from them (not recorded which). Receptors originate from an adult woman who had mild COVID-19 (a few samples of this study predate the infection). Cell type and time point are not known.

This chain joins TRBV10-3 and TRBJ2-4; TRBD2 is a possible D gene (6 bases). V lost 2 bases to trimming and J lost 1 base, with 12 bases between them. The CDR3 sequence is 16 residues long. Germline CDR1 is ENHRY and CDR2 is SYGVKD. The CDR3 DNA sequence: TGTGCCATCAGTGAGGAGGCGGGGATGGCCAAAAACATTCAGTACTTC. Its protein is CAISEEAGMAKNIQYF.

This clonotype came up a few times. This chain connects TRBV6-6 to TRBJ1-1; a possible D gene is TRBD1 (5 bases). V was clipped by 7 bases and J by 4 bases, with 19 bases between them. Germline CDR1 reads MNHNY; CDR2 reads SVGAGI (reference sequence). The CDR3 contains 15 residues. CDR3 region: CASTQGVGGTTEAFF. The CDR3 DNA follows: TGTGCCAGCACTCAAGGGGTGGGGGGGACCACTGAAGCTTTCTTT.

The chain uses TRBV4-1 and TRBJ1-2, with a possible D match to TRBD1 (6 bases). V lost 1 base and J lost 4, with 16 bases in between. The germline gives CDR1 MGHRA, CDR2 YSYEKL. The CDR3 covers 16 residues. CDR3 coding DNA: TGCGCCAGCAGCCAAGTCGGTGGGGGCGAGGTCTATGGCTACACCTTC. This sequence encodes CASSQVGGGEVYGYTF.

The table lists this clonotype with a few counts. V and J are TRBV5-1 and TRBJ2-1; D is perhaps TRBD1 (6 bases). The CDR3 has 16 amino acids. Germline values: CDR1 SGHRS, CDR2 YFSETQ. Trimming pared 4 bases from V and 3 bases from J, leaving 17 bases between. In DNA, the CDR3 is TGCGCCAGCAGCCCCCACGGGACACTTGACTACAATGAGCAGTTCTTC. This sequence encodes CASSPHGTLDYNEQFF. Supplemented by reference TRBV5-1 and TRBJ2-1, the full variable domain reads KAGVTQTPRYLIKTRGQQVTLSCSPISGHRSVSWYQQTPGQGLQFLFEYFSETQRNKGNFPGRFSGRQFSNSRSEMNVSTLELGDSALYLCASSPHGTLDYNEQFFGPGTRLTVL.

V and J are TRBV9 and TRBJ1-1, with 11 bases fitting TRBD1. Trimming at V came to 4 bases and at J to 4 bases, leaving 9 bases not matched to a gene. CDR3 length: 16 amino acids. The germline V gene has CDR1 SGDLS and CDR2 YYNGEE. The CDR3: CASSLSRDRGITEAFF. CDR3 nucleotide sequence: TGTGCCAGCAGCCTATCCCGGGACAGGGGGATCACTGAAGCTTTCTTT.

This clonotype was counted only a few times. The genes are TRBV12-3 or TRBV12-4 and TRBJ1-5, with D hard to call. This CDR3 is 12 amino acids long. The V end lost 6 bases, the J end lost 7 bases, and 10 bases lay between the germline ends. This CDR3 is CASSRTWQPQHF. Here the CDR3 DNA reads TGTGCCAGCAGCCGAACTTGGCAGCCCCAGCATTTT.

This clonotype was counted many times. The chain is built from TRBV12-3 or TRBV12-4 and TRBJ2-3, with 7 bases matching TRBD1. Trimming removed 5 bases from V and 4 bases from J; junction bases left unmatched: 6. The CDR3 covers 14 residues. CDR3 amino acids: CASSLNTGADTQYF. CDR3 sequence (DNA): TGTGCCAGCAGTCTTAACACAGGGGCAGATACGCAGTATTTT.

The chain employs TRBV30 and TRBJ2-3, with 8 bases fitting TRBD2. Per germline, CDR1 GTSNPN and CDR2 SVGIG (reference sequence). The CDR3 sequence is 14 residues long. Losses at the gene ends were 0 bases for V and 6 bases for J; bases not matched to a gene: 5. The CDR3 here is CAWSVGAGDDTQYF. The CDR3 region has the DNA TGTGCCTGGAGTGTAGGAGCGGGAGACGATACGCAGTATTTT.

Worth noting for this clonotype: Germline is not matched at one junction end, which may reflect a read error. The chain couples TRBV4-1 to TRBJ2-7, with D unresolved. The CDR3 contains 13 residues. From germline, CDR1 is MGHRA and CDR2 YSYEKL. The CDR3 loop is CARSQVILDEQYF. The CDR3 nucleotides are TGCGCCAGAAGCCAAGTTATACTGGACGAGCAGTACTTC.

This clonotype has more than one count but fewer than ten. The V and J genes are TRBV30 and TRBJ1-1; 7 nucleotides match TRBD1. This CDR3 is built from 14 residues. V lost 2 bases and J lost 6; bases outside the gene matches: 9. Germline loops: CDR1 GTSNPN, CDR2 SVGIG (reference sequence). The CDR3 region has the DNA TGTGCCTGGAGTATAGGGACAGCCGCATCTGAAGCTTTCTTT. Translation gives CAWSIGTAASEAFF.

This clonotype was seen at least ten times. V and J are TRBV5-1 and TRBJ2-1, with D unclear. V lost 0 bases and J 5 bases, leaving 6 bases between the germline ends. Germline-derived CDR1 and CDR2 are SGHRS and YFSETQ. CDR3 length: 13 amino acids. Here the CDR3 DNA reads TGCGCCAGCAGCTTGGGGCAGGACAATGAGCAGTTCTTC. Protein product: CASSLGQDNEQFF.

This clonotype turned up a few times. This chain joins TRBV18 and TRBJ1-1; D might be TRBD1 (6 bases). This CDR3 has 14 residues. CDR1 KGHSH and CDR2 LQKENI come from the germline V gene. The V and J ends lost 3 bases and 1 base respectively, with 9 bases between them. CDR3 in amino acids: CASSPVGQNTEAFF. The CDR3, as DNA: TGTGCCAGCTCACCCGTGGGACAGAACACTGAAGCTTTCTTT. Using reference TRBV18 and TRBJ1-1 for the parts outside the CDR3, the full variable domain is NAGVMQNPRHLVRRRGQEARLRCSPMKGHSHVYWYRQLPEEGLKFMVYLQKENIIDESGMPKERFSAEFPKEGPSILRIQQVVRGDSAAYFCASSPVGQNTEAFFGQGTRLTVV.

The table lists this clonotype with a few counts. The chain's CDR3 is CASSQEVGGAYSPLHF. Here the CDR3 DNA reads TGTGCCAGCAGCCAAGAAGTAGGGGGCGCGTATTCACCCCTCCACTTT. This sequence joins TRBV3-1 and TRBJ1-6, with TRBD1 matching 7 bases. The CDR3 consists of 16 residues. Looked up from germline, CDR1 is LGHDT and CDR2 is YNNKEL (reference sequence). V was pared by 0 bases and J by 8 bases, with 7 bases of the junction left unmatched.

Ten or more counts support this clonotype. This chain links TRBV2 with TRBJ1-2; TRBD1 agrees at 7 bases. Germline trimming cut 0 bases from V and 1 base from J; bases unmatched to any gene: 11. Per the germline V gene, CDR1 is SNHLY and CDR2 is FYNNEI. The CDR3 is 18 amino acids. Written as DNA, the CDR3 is TGTGCCAGCAGTGAAGCGCCGGGACAGACAGGCTATAACTATGGCTACACCTTC. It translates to CASSEAPGQTGYNYGYTF.

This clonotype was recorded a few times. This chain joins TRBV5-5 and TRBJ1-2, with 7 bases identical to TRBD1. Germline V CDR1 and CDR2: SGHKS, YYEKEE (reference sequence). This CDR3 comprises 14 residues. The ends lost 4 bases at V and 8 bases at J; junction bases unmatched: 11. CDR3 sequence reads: CASSRNRGDGGYTF. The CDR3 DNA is TGTGCCAGCAGCCGCAACAGGGGTGATGGCGGCTACACCTTC.

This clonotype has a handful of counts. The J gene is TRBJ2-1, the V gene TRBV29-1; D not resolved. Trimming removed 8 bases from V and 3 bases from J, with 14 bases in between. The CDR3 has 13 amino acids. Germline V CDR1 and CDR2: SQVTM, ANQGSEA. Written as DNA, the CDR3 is TGCAGCTCCACGTCCAGACTCTACAATGAGCAGTTCTTC. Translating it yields CSSTSRLYNEQFF.

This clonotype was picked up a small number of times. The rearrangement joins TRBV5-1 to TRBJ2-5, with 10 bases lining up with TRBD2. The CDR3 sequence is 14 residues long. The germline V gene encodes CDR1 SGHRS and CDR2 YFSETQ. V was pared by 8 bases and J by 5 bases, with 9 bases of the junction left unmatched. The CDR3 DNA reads TGCGCCAGTACTCGACTAGCGGGTAGTGAGACCCAGTACTTC. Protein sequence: CASTRLAGSETQYF.

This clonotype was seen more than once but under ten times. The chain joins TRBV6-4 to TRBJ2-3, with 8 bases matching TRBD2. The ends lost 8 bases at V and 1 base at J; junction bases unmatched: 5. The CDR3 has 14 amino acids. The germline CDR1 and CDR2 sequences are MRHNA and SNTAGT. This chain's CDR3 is CASSRRGGTDTQYF. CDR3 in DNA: TGTGCCAGCTCGAGGCGGGGGGGCACAGATACGCAGTATTTT.

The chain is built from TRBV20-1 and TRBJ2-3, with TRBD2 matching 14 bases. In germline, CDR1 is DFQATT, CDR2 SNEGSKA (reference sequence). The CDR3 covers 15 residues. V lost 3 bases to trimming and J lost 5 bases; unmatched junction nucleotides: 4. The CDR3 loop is CSARGLAGEGDTQYF. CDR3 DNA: TGCAGTGCTAGGGGACTAGCGGGGGAGGGAGATACGCAGTATTTT.

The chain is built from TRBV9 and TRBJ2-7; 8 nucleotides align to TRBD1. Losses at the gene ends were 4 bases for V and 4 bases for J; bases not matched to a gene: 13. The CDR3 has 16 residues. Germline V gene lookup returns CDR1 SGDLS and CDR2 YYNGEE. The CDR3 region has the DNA TGTGCCAGCAGCCCACTAAGGGGGACAGGACAATACGAGCAGTACTTC. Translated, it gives CASSPLRGTGQYEQYF.

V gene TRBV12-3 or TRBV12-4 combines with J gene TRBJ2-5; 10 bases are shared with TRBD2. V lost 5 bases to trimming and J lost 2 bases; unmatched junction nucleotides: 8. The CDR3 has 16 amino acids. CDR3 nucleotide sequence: TGTGCCAGCAGTATAGGACTAGCGGACGAACAAGAGACCCAGTACTTC. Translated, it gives CASSIGLADEQETQYF.

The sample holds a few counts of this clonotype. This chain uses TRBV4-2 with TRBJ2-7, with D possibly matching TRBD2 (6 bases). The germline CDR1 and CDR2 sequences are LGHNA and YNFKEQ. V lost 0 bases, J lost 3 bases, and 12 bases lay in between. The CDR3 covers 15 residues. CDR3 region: CASSQEGSGYYEQYF. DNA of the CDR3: TGTGCCAGCAGCCAAGAAGGAAGCGGGTACTACGAGCAGTACTTC.

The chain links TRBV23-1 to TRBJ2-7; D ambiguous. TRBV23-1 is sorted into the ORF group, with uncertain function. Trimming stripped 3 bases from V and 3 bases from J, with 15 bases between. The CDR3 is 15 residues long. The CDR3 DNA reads TGCGCCAGCAGTCAGAGGCAGTCGTCCGGCTACGAGCAGTACTTC. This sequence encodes CASSQRQSSGYEQYF.